This T cell receptor (beta chain) was sequenced for a study of cytomegalovirus exposure and HLA in healthy donors. General study findings and limits: After further analysis at a later stage, 15,000 to 20,000 TCR beta sequences were associated with HLA alleles at 0.05 false discovery rate.

Germline lookup yields CDR1 MNHEY and CDR2 SVGAGI. The CDR3 is made up of 14 amino acids. Germline trimming cut 4 bases from V and 5 bases from J; bases unmatched to any gene: 7. Researchers ran the PCR with 60 Vbeta and 13 Jbeta primers. Using immunoSEQ multiplex PCR, the repertoire was profiled, and TCRdb retains in-frame clones only, with some absent. The data contain about 160,000 clones, 60% to 85% of them singletons. Worth noting for this clone: What it binds is unknown.

The V gene is TRBV6-5, the J gene TRBJ1-1; 7 nucleotides match TRBD1. The sequence was collected from a man aged 45 to 65 in good health and CMV-seropositive. Material for sequencing was PBMCs. CDR3: CASSLDRVRTEAFF. Here the CDR3 DNA reads TGTGCCAGCAGTTTAGACAGGGTACGGACTGAAGCTTTCTTT.